This TCR beta chain was identified during a study of blood T cell repertoires in COVID-19. Study-level background: Specimens from acute and convalescent COVID-19 originated in the United States, Italy and Spain.

Enrollees, roughly 18 to 90 years old, lived in 24 US areas. Assignment of participants to cohorts was predicated upon participant-reported clinical history. Cohort 3 donors were reported recovered after two negative PCRs, clearance, or symptom resolution. V dropped 4 bases and J dropped 4; count of bases not matched to a gene: 8. Germline values: CDR1 LGHNA, CDR2 YNFKEQ. This CDR3 has 15 residues. Method: immunoSEQ multiplex PCR; TCRdb's copy keeps in-frame clones and lacks some. Of over 400,000 clones listed, 70% to 90% are singletons. Sequencing was performed on PBMCs or T cells enriched from blood (not recorded which). The V gene is TRBV4-2, the J gene TRBJ1-2, with TRBD1 matching 8 bases. This clonotype was sampled from a woman in her sixties who had recovered from COVID-19. CDR3 bases: TGTGCCAGCAGCCCCATTCTCACAGGGGGCTATGGCTACACCTTC. Amino acids: CASSPILTGGYGYTF.